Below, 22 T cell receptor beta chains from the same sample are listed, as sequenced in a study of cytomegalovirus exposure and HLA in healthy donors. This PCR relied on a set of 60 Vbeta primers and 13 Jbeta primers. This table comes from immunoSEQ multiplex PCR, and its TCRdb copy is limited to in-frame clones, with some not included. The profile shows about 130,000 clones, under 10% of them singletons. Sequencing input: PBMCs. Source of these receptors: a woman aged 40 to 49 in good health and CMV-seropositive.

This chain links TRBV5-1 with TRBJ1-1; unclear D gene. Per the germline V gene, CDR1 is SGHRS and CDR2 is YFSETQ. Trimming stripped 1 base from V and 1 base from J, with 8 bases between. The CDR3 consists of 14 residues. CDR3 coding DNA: TGCGCCAGCAGCTTGACAGCTCAGAACACTGAAGCTTTCTTT. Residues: CASSLTAQNTEAFF.

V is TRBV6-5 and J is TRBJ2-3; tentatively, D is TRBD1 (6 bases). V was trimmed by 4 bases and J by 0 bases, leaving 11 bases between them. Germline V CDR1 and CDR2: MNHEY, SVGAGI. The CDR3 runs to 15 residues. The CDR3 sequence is CASSSYRASTDTQYF. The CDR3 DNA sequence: TGTGCCAGCAGTTCCTACAGGGCAAGCACAGATACGCAGTATTTT.

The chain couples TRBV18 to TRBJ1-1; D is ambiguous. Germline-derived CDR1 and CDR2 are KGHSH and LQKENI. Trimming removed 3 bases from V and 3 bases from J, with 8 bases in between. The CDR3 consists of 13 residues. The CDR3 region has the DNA TGTGCCAGCTCACCTATGATAGACACTGAAGCTTTCTTT. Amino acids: CASSPMIDTEAFF.

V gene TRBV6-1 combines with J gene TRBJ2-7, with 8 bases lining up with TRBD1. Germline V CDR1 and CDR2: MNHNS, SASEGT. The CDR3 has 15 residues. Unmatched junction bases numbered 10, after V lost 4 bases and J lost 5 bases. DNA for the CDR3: TGTGCCAGCAGTGGCATTTGGACAGGGCGCCACGAGCAGTACTTC. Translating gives CASSGIWTGRHEQYF.

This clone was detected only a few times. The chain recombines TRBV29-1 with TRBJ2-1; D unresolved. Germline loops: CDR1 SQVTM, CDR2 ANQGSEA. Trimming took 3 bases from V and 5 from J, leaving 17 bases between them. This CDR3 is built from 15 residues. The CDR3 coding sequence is TGCAGCGTTGAGCGGCTAGATAAGCTGGACAATGAGCAGTTCTTC. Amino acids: CSVERLDKLDNEQFF.

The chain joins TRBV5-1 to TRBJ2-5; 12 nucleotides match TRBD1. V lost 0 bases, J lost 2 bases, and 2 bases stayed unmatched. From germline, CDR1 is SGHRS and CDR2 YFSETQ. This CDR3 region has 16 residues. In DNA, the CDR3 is TGCGCCAGCAGCTTGGGGGACAGGGGGCGTCAAGAGACCCAGTACTTC. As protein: CASSLGDRGRQETQYF.

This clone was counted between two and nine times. CDR3: CASSLGQGTYGYTF. The CDR3 DNA reads as TGTGCCAGCAGTTTAGGACAGGGGACGTATGGCTACACCTTC. The rearrangement joins TRBV27 to TRBJ1-2, with 9 bases lining up with TRBD1. V lost 2 bases to trimming and J lost 5 bases; unmatched junction nucleotides: 3. The germline V gene encodes CDR1 MNHEY and CDR2 SMNVEV (reference sequence). This CDR3 contains 14 residues.

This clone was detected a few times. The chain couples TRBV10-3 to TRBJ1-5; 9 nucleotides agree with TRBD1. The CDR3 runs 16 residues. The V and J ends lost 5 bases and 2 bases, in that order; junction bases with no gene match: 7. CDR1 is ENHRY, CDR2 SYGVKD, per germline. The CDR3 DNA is TGTGCCATCAGTCCGGGACAGGGTCCGGGCAATCAGCCCCAGCATTTT. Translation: CAISPGQGPGNQPQHF.

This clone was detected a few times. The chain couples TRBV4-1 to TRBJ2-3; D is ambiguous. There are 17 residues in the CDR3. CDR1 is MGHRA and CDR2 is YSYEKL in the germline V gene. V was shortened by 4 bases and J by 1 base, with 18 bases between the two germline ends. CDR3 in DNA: TGCGCCAGCAGCCTGTCCCAAAGTAGATCGCGCACAGATACGCAGTATTTT. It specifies CASSLSQSRSRTDTQYF.

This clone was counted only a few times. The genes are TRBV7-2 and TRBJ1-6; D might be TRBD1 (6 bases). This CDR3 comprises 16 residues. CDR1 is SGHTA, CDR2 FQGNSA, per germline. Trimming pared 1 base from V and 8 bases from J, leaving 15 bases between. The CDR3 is CASSLGVRGTDSPLHF. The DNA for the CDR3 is TGTGCCAGCAGCTTAGGGGTAAGGGGGACGGATTCACCCCTCCACTTT. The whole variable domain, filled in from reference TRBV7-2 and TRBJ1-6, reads GAGVSQSPSNKVTEKGKDVELRCDPISGHTALYWYRQSLGQGLEFLIYFQGNSAPDKSGLPSDRFSAERTGGSVSTLTIQRTQQEDSAVYLCASSLGVRGTDSPLHFGNGTRLTVT.

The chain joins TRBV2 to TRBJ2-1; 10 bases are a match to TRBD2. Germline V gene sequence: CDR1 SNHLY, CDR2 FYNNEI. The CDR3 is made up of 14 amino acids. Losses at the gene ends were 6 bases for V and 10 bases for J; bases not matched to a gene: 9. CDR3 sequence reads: CASRSLSAGGEQFF. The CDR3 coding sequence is TGTGCCAGCAGGTCCCTGTCAGCGGGGGGGGAGCAGTTCTTC. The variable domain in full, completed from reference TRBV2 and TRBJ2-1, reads EPEVTQTPSHQVTQMGQEVILRCVPISNHLYFYWYRQILGQKVEFLVSFYNNEISEKSEIFDDQFSVERPDGSNFTLKIRSTKLEDSAMYFCASRSLSAGGEQFFGPGTRLTVL.

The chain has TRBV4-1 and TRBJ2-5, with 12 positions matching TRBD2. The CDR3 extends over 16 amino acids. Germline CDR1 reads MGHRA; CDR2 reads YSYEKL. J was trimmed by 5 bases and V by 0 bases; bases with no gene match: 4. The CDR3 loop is CASSQDLAGGRETQYF. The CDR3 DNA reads TGCGCCAGCAGCCAAGATCTAGCGGGGGGGAGGGAGACCCAGTACTTC.

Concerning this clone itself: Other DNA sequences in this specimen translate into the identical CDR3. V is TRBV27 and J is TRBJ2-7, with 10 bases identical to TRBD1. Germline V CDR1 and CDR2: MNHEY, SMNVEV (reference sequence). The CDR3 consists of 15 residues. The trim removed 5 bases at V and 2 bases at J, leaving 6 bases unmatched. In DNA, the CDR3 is TGTGCCAGCAGTCCATCCGGGACAGGGGCCTACGAGCAGTACTTC. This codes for CASSPSGTGAYEQYF.

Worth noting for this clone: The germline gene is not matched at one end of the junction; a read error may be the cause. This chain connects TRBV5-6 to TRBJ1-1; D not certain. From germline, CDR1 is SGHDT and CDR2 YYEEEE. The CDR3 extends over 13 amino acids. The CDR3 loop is CASTLVAGSEAFF. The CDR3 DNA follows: TGTGCCAGCACCTTGGTGGCGGGTTCTGAAGCTTTCTTT.

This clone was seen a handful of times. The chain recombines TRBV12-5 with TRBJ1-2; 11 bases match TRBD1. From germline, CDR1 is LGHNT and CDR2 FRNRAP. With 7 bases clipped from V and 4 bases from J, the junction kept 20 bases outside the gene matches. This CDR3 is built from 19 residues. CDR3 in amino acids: CASATRRVGQGALGYGYTF. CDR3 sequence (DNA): TGTGCTAGTGCCACCCGACGGGTTGGACAGGGGGCATTAGGCTATGGCTACACCTTC.

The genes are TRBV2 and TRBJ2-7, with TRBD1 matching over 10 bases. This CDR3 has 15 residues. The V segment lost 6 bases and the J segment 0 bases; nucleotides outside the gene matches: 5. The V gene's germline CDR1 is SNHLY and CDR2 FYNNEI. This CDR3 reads CASSPGQGSSYEQYF. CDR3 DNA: TGTGCCAGCAGCCCGGGACAGGGGTCCTCCTACGAGCAGTACTTC.

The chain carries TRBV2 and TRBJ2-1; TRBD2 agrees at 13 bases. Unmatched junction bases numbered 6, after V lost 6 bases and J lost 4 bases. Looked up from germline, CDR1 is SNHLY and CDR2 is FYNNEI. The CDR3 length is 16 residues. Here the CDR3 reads CASSAGLAGIYNEQFF. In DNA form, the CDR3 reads TGTGCCAGCAGCGCGGGACTAGCGGGGATATACAATGAGCAGTTCTTC.

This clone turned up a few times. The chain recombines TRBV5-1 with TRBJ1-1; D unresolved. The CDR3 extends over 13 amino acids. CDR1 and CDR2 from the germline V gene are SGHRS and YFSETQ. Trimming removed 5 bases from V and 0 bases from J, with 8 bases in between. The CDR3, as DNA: TGCGCCAGCAGGAGAGCTATGAACACTGAAGCTTTCTTT. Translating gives CASRRAMNTEAFF.

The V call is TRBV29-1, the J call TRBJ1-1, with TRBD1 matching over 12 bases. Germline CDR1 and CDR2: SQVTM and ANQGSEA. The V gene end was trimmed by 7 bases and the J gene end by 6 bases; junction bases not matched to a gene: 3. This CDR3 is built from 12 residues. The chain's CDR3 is CSGGQGASEAFF. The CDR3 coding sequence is TGCAGCGGGGGACAGGGGGCCTCTGAAGCTTTCTTT.

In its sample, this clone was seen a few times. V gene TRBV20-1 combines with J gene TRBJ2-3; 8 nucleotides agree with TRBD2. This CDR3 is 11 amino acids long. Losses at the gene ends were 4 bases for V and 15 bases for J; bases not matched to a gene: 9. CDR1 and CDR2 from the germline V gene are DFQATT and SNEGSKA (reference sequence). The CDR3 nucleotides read TGCAGTGCTAAGGCCGGGACTAGATCCTATTTT. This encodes CSAKAGTRSYF.

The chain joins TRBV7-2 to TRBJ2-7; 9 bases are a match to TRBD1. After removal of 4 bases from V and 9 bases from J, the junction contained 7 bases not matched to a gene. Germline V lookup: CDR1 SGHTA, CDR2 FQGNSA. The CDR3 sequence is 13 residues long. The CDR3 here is CASSSTGGLPQYF. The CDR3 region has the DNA TGTGCCAGCAGCTCCACAGGGGGCCTCCCGCAGTACTTC.

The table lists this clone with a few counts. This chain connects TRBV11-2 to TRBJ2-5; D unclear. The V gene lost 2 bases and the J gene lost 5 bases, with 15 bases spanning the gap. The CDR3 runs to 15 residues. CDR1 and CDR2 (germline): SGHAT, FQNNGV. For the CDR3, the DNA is TGTGCCAGCAGCTTAATTGGGCTAACCGAGGAGACCCAGTACTTC. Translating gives CASSLIGLTEETQYF.